A single T cell receptor (beta chain) is shown here with its context. The entry originates in a study of human T cells and chemical hapten exposure. V gave up 0 bases and J gave up 5 bases, with 23 bases separating them. This CDR3 has 19 residues. Looked up from germline, CDR1 is SGHTA and CDR2 is FQGNSA. Unfractionated whole blood was the source from which total RNA was extracted. TCRdb recomputed calls from the 5' RACE reads with MiXCR, one row per CDR3 protein. Seen here are tens of thousands of distinct CDR3 sequences, 6% to 8.5% observed once, and the top ten hold approximately 2.1%. The TCR originated in a male donor in good health. The chain has TRBV7-2 and TRBJ1-3; no clear D gene. The CDR3 is CASSLAPPERSQLRNTIYF. CDR3 sequence (DNA): TGTGCCAGCAGCTTAGCCCCCCCCGAAAGGAGCCAGTTGAGAAACACCATATATTTT.